This T cell receptor beta chain was captured in a study of blood T cell repertoires in COVID-19. Study-level background: COVID-19 samples collected from the United States, Italy and Spain covered acute and convalescent phases. Sources were T cells, B-cell-depleted T cells, or PBMCs; the material itself was cDNA or gDNA.

This CDR3 is 11 amino acids long. From germline, CDR1 is SQVTM and CDR2 ANQGSEA. V lost 6 bases and J 3 bases, leaving 8 bases between the germline ends. In the authors' workflow: For nucleated cells, counts were estimated from reference gene primer amplification. Clones were read by immunoSEQ multiplex PCR, and TCRdb kept only the in-frame ones, dropping some. The V and J calls and the clone size are those of that table, but D and trimming were determined from the DNA. The repertoire holds about 130,000 clones, with roughly four fifths as singletons. The age range of participants was 18 to 89 years, with residence in under 30 US areas.

The source material was PBMCs or T cells enriched from blood (not recorded which). The receptor's source is a man aged 25-45 years who had recovered from COVID-19. V is TRBV29-1 and J is TRBJ1-2; D uncertain. The CDR3 sequence is CSVTGDYGYTF. DNA for the CDR3: TGCAGCGTAACCGGTGACTATGGCTACACCTTC.